The table lists the clone carrying this TCR beta chain with a few counts. This record belongs to a study of human T cells and chemical hapten exposure. Indicated time point: patch test 1, 2 weeks after DPC sensitization. Indicated treatment: therapeutic diphenylcyclopropenone sensitization with weekly scalp DPC. The CDR3 covers 15 residues. Germline V CDR1 and CDR2: SGHTA, FQGNSA. V was trimmed by 0 bases and J by 5 bases, leaving 13 bases between them. TCRdb used MiXCR to reprocess the RACE reads, holding one entry per CDR3 protein. The sample contains 180,000 or so distinct CDR3 sequences, about 14% of which appear only once.

The sequence derives from a woman aged 25-40 years with alopecia areata. Some clones in this sample may be carry-over from other donors' samples. Sequenced material: whole blood, taken in connection with sensitization to the hapten diphenylcyclopropenone (DPC). The genes are TRBV7-2 and TRBJ1-1; TRBD1 is a possible D gene (5 bases). The CDR3 region is CASSLAAGYETEAFF. The CDR3 region has the DNA TGTGCCAGCAGCTTAGCCGCAGGGTACGAGACTGAAGCTTTCTTT. The variable domain in full, with the rest retrieved from reference TRBV7-2 and TRBJ1-1, is GAGVSQSPSNKVTEKGKDVELRCDPISGHTALYWYRQSLGQGLEFLIYFQGNSAPDKSGLPSDRFSAERTGGSVSTLTIQRTQQEDSAVYLCASSLAAGYETEAFFGQGTRLTVV.